The clone carrying this T cell receptor beta chain has only a few counts. These data belong to a study of blood T cells in healthy people across ages. A second about 7 to 12 cycle PCR used barcoded and J-beta primers. Using its own MiXCR run on the 5' RACE reads, TCRdb lists one record per CDR3 protein. The sample includes roughly 800,000 distinct CDR3 sequences, more than 20% of them seen just once. Another study also made use of these data, one on T cells of mothers and their children.

Material: blood. The sequence derives from a boy younger than 18 in good health.

CDR3 sequence (DNA): TGTGCCAGCAGTGAAGACAATGAGCAGTTCTTC. The encoded protein is CASSEDNEQFF. The gene calls are TRBV2 and TRBJ2-1; D uncertain. Germline lookup yields CDR1 SNHLY and CDR2 FYNNEI. Trimming left V 1 base short and J 5 bases short, with 0 bases between. This CDR3 spans 11 amino acids.